Sequencing of this T cell receptor (beta chain) was carried out in a study of CD8 T cells in ankylosing spondylitis (dated 2017 in TCRdb). Regarding the research as a whole: The study set out to find disease-linked TCR variants by profiling T cell receptor beta repertoires in ankylosing spondylitis patients and healthy donors. The full study cohort comprised about 23 ankylosing spondylitis patients and 110 or so healthy donors. Peripheral blood was sampled, and synovial fluid was also collected from ankylosing spondylitis patients.

Taken from cysteine to phenylalanine, the CDR3 has 14 residues. Kept here is only the CDR3 DNA, which spans 42 bases and is read in frame from base 1. V and J are truncated by 0 bases and 6 bases respectively, leaving an intervening sequence of 9 bases. CDR1 SGHRS and CDR2 YFSETQ are derived from the germline V gene. This clonotype was seen a handful of times. The antigen it binds to is not known. No much larger clone exists at a distance of one base, and base qualities are not known. Broader findings and caveats from the paper: The disease-linked clones were reported to be significantly enriched in matched synovial fluid samples from ankylosing spondylitis patients. Blood from ankylosing spondylitis patients appeared to be characterized by a TCR beta motif made up of under ten highly homologous amino acid variants. Some of the motif variants had been reported before in the synovial fluid and blood of reactive arthritis patients, a finding that suggests common disease-initiation mechanisms. The disease-linked clones had a CD8+ phenotype and were found at relatively low frequencies in peripheral blood.

The sequencing machine was an Illumina HiSeq 2500. Quantitative 5'-RACE with molecular barcodes was the method used to prepare the TCR beta libraries. Per the authors' processing: To identify disease-linked TCR variants, a new computational method was used, one built on a probabilistic model of VDJ rearrangement. TCRdb took the public reads, trimmed them with fastp at Q25, ran MiXCR for clone calling and kept in-frame beta chains. Each record represents a unique CDR3 protein, reported with the most common genes and DNA among its rows. The authors' filters were not applied to this entry. A total of fewer than 400,000 distinct CDR3 sequences appear in this sample, 7.5% to 9% of them only once. 13% to 15% of the sample is taken by the ten largest.

The chain couples TRBV5-1 to TRBJ2-2; the D gene is perhaps TRBD1, from 5 matching bases. Sequences were obtained from blood, either unsorted or a sorted T cell fraction (not recorded which). The receptor's source is a male donor with ankylosing spondylitis. The CDR3 protein: CASSLDRLAGELFF. In nucleotides, the sequence is TGCGCCAGCAGCTTGGACAGGTTGGCCGGGGAGCTGTTTTTT.